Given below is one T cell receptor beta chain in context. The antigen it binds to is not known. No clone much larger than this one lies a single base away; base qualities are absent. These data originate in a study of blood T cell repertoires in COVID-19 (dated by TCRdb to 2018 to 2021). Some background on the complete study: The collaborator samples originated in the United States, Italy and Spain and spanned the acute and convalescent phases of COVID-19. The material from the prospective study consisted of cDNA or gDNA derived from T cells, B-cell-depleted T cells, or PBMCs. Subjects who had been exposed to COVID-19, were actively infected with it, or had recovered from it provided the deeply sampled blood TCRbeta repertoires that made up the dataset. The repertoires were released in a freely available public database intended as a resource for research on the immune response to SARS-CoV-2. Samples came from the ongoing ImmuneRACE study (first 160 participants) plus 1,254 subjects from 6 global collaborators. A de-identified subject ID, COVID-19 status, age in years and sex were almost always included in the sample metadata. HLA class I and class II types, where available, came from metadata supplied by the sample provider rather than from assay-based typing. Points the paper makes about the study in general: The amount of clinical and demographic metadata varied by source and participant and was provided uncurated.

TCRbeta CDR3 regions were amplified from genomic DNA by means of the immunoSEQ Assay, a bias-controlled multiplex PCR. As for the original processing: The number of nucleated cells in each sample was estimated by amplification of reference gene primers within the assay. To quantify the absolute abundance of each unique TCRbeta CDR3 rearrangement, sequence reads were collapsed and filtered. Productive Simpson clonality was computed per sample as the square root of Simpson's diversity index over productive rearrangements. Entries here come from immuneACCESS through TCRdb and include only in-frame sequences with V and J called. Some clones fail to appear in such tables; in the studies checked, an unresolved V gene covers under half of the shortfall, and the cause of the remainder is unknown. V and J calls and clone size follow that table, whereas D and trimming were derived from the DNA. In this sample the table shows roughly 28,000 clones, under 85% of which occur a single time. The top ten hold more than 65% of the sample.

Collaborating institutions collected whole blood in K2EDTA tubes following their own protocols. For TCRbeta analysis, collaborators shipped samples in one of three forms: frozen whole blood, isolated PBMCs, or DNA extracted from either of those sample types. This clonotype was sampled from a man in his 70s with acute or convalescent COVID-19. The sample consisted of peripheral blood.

This receptor has the CDR3 CASSEADGGGYYGYTF. The DNA reads as follows: TGTGCCAGCAGTGAAGCGGACGGAGGGGGCTACTATGGCTACACCTTC. The sequence joins TRBV25-1 to TRBJ1-2; TRBD1 matches 7 bases in the middle. The CDR3 covers 16 residues, taking in both the cysteine and the phenylalanine. Only the CDR3 region is kept as DNA, spanning 48 bases read in frame from base 1. Relative to germline, V is missing 2 bases and J is missing 3 bases, with 9 bases of the junction outside any gene match. The germline V gene sets CDR1 to MGHDK and CDR2 to SYGVNS.